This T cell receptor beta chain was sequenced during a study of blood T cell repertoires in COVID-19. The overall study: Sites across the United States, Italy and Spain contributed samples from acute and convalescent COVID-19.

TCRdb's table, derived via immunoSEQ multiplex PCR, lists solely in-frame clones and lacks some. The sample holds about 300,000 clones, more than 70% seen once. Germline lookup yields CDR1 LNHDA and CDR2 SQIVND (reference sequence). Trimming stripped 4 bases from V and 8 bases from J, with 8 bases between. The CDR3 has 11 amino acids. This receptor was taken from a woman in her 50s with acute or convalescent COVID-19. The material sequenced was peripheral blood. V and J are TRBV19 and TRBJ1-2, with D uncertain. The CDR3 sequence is CASSNYRGYTF. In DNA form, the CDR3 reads TGTGCCAGTAGTAACTATCGAGGCTACACCTTC. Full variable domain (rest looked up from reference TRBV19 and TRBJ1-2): DGGITQSPKYLFRKEGQNVTLSCEQNLNHDAMYWYRQDPGQGLRLIYYSQIVNDFQKGDIAEGYSVSREKKESFPLTVTSAQKNPTAFYLCASSNYRGYTFGSGTRLTVV.